These T cell receptor beta chains were read from a single sample in a study of T cells in Graves' hyperthyroidism and ophthalmopathy. TCRdb reanalysed the multiplex PCR reads using MiXCR and keeps one entry per CDR3 protein. The sample consists of about 380,000 distinct CDR3 sequences, under 20% of them appearing once. The sequenced sample was blood. The receptors here all came from a man aged 18 to 35 with Graves' ophthalmopathy. CDR3s include the opening cysteine and the closing phenylalanine or tryptophan.

j_call	v_call	cdr3_aa
TRBJ2-3	TRBV5-1	CASSGGQGVTDTQYF
TRBJ1-5	TRBV20-1	CSADSRGSDQPQHF
TRBJ2-1	TRBV7-9	CANSQTSGGRGEQFF
TRBJ1-1	TRBV18	CASTARGMNTEAFF
TRBJ2-7	TRBV6-1	CASTPGPASYEQYF
TRBJ2-7	TRBV20-1	CSARSTTSSYEQYF
TRBJ1-6	TRBV6-1	CASSPWDGQNSPLHF
TRBJ1-1	TRBV7-9	CASSLETGGYTEAFF
TRBJ1-5	TRBV2	CASSEWGVNQPQHF
TRBJ1-1	TRBV5-1	CASIPGTGGNTEAFF